What follows are 11 T cell receptor beta chains derived from one specimen sequenced in a study of identical twins. TCRdb used MiXCR to reprocess the 5' RACE reads, holding one entry per CDR3 protein. This table has fewer than 450,000 distinct CDR3 sequences, around 9% appearing once. The sample comprised naive T cells sorted from blood. Receptors originate from a woman in her forties or fifties in good health.

Many counts were recorded for this clonotype. The chain employs TRBV20-1 and TRBJ2-3; no firm D call. Per the germline V gene, CDR1 is DFQATT and CDR2 is SNEGSKA (reference sequence). V lost 1 base and J 2 bases, leaving 4 bases between the germline ends. The CDR3 contains 12 residues. The CDR3 here is CSARGATDTQYF. The DNA for the CDR3 is TGCAGTGCTAGAGGGGCCACAGATACGCAGTATTTT.

This chain joins TRBV4-2 and TRBJ2-3; 12 positions match TRBD2. V lost 3 bases and J lost 6; bases outside the gene matches: 13. Germline loops: CDR1 LGHNA, CDR2 YNFKEQ. This CDR3 comprises 18 residues. The CDR3 is CASSQYLRLAGEGDTQYF. The CDR3, as DNA: TGTGCCAGCAGCCAGTACCTACGACTAGCGGGAGAGGGGGATACGCAGTATTTT.

The sample holds many counts of this clonotype. The CDR3 coding sequence is TGCAGTGCTAGAGATTGGGGAGGGACTAGCGGGAGGGACAATGAGCAGTTCTTC. Amino acid sequence: CSARDWGGTSGRDNEQFF. V gene TRBV20-1 combines with J gene TRBJ2-1, with 16 positions matching TRBD2. The CDR3 contains 18 residues. Germline assignment: CDR1 DFQATT and CDR2 SNEGSKA (reference sequence). Trimming cost V 0 bases and J 5 bases; bases outside gene matches: 7.

This clonotype has just a few counts. The chain combines TRBV5-1 with TRBJ1-5, with D hard to call. Germline V gene data show CDR1 as SGHRS and CDR2 as YFSETQ. The CDR3 loop spans 13 amino acids. Trimming took 5 bases from V and 4 from J, leaving 10 bases between them. CDR3: CASRGAANQPQHF. The CDR3 nucleotides are TGCGCCAGCAGGGGAGCGGCTAATCAGCCCCAGCATTTT.

This clonotype was seen at least ten times. This chain uses TRBV7-6 with TRBJ2-1; either TRBD1 or TRBD2 may supply D (5 bases each). V gave up 1 base and J gave up 7 bases, with 20 bases separating them. Germline V gene lookup returns CDR1 SGHVS and CDR2 FNYEAQ. The CDR3 consists of 17 residues. CDR3 in DNA: TGTGCCAGCAGCTTAGATTTCGGGGCAGGTCGAGTGAATGAGCAGTTCTTC. This codes for CASSLDFGAGRVNEQFF.

CDR3 sequence reads: CASSLGGHNEQFF. The DNA of the CDR3 is TGTGCCAGCAGCTTGGGCGGACACAATGAGCAGTTCTTC. J is TRBJ2-1 and V is TRBV7-9; D gene uncertain. This CDR3 contains 13 residues. Germline V gives CDR1 SEHNR, CDR2 FQNEAQ (reference sequence). V lost 3 bases to trimming and J lost 5 bases, with 8 bases between them.

This clonotype was seen only a few times. The chain combines TRBV19 with TRBJ2-1; no firm D call. V was trimmed by 1 base and J by 9 bases, leaving 10 bases between them. The CDR3 covers 13 residues. CDR1 LNHDA and CDR2 SQIVND come from the germline V gene (reference sequence). In DNA, the CDR3 is TGTGCCAGTAGTATAGTCCTTAGTGGTGAGCAGTTCTTC. Translation: CASSIVLSGEQFF.

A few counts support this clonotype. V usage is TRBV12-3 or TRBV12-4 and J usage is TRBJ2-7; 7 bases are a match to TRBD2. With V trimmed by 6 bases and J by 3 bases, 5 bases remained unmatched. CDR3 length: 13 residues. The CDR3 region has the DNA TGTGCCAGCAGCAACCGGGACTACTACGAGCAGTACGTC. Translation gives CASSNRDYYEQYV.

This clonotype was seen a few times. The chain links TRBV10-3 to TRBJ1-1; D is uncertain. Trimming shortened V by 10 bases and J by 4 bases, and 16 bases separated the two germline ends. CDR1 is ENHRY, CDR2 SYGVKD, per germline. CDR3 length: 13 residues. CDR3 sequence: CARRREGGTEAFF. The CDR3 coding sequence is TGTGCCAGGAGGCGGGAGGGCGGCACTGAAGCTTTCTTT.

This chain joins TRBV7-6 and TRBJ2-1; 7 nucleotides align to TRBD1. In germline, CDR1 is SGHVS, CDR2 FNYEAQ. Losses at the gene ends were 5 bases for V and 7 bases for J; bases not matched to a gene: 8. This CDR3 spans 14 amino acids. The CDR3 loop is CASSTRQGRNEQFF. The CDR3 DNA is TGTGCCAGCAGCACTCGACAGGGCCGGAATGAGCAGTTCTTC.

This clonotype was recorded at least ten times. This chain joins TRBV7-9 and TRBJ2-7; D call uncertain. Germline loops: CDR1 SEHNR, CDR2 FQNEAQ (reference sequence). Trimming removed 2 bases from V and 3 bases from J, with 11 bases in between. The CDR3 has 14 amino acids. CDR3 sequence reads: CASSLRFGGYEQYF. The CDR3 nucleotides are TGTGCCAGCAGCTTAAGATTCGGCGGCTACGAGCAGTACTTC. Supplemented by reference TRBV7-9 and TRBJ2-7, the full variable domain reads DTGVSQNPRHKITKRGQNVTFRCDPISEHNRLYWYRQTLGQGPEFLTYFQNEAQLEKSRLLSDRFSAERPKGSFSTLEIQRTEQGDSAMYLCASSLRFGGYEQYFGPGTRLTVT.